The 14 T cell receptor beta chains below come from one sample, sequenced in a study of cytomegalovirus exposure and HLA in healthy donors. Primers included in the PCR were 60 Vbeta and 13 Jbeta primers. Data came from immunoSEQ multiplex PCR; TCRdb stores just in-frame clones and leaves some out. The table includes 150,000 to 200,000 clones, about four fifths detected once. Sequencing was done on a sample of PBMCs. The receptors come from a man aged 18-30 years in good health and CMV-seronegative.

The chain is built from TRBV28 and TRBJ1-2; tentative D call: TRBD1 (5 bases). This CDR3 is 12 amino acids long. V was cut by 6 bases and J by 4 bases, with 9 bases left in between. CDR1 and CDR2 (germline): MDHEN, SYDVKM. The CDR3 is CASRDSPYGYTF. DNA of the CDR3: TGTGCCAGCAGAGACAGTCCCTATGGCTACACCTTC.

The chain joins TRBV6-1 to TRBJ2-2; possible D gene TRBD2, 5 bases. This CDR3 spans 12 amino acids. Per the germline V gene, CDR1 is MNHNS and CDR2 is SASEGT. The ends were cut back, 8 bases at V and 4 bases at J, with 8 bases in the middle. The CDR3 region has the DNA TGTGCCAGCTGGAGGTCCACCGGGGAGCTGTTTTTT. Protein sequence: CASWRSTGELFF.

V gene TRBV28 combines with J gene TRBJ2-7; tentative D call: TRBD1 (6 bases). The length of the CDR3 is 17 residues. Trimming shortened V by 6 bases and J by 1 base, and 22 bases separated the two germline ends. Germline V gene sequence: CDR1 MDHEN, CDR2 SYDVKM. Written as DNA, the CDR3 is TGTGCCAGCAGGACTGGGGGACAACCCGTAGAGTCCTACGAGCAGTACTTC. It yields the protein CASRTGGQPVESYEQYF.

The V call is TRBV11-2, the J call TRBJ2-3; D is possibly TRBD2 (5 bases). Germline CDR1 reads SGHAT; CDR2 reads FQNNGV. The V gene lost 1 base and the J gene lost 4 bases, with 12 bases spanning the gap. The CDR3 is 15 amino acids. Written as DNA, the CDR3 is TGTGCCAGCAGCTTAGTTCTCGGACTGTCAGATACGCAGTATTTT. Translation gives CASSLVLGLSDTQYF.

The chain is built from TRBV6-1 and TRBJ2-7; 7 nucleotides align to TRBD1. Germline CDR1 MNHNS, CDR2 SASEGT. The J segment lost 3 bases and the V segment lost 3 bases, leaving 5 bases of the junction unmatched. The CDR3 runs 14 residues. In DNA, the CDR3 is TGTGCCAGCAGTGATTCAGGACAGGACTACGAGCAGTACTTC. Encoded protein: CASSDSGQDYEQYF.

The chain combines TRBV7-9 with TRBJ2-3; 10 bases align to TRBD2. Germline CDR1 SEHNR, CDR2 FQNEAQ (reference sequence). The CDR3 is made up of 14 amino acids. V shed 5 bases, J shed 8 bases, and the junction held 7 bases outside the gene matches. In DNA, the CDR3 is TGTGCCAGCAGCGCGGGACTAGCGAGTGGTACGCAGTATTTT. As protein: CASSAGLASGTQYF. Full variable domain (remainder filled in from reference TRBV7-9 and TRBJ2-3): DTGVSQNPRHKITKRGQNVTFRCDPISEHNRLYWYRQTLGQGPEFLTYFQNEAQLEKSRLLSDRFSAERPKGSFSTLEIQRTEQGDSAMYLCASSAGLASGTQYFGPGTRLTVL.

V gene TRBV9 combines with J gene TRBJ1-5; D is unresolved. The V end was cut by 0 bases, the J end by 7 bases, with 8 bases between. The CDR3 covers 13 residues. The V gene's germline CDR1 is SGDLS and CDR2 YYNGEE. The CDR3 loop is CASSVDPEQPQHF. CDR3 nucleotides: TGTGCCAGCAGCGTAGATCCGGAGCAGCCCCAGCATTTT.

The chain has TRBV27 and TRBJ2-7; D gene uncertain. V shed 5 bases and J shed 4 bases, with 15 bases lying between them. Germline V lookup: CDR1 MNHEY, CDR2 SMNVEV (reference sequence). The CDR3 runs to 14 residues. CDR3 nucleotides: TGTGCCAGCAGTCCCGACCCAGGAACATACGAGCAGTACTTC. Translated: CASSPDPGTYEQYF.

The chain employs TRBV5-8 and TRBJ1-1; D is unresolved. The CDR3 is 15 amino acids. Trimming left V 5 bases short and J 0 bases short, with 14 bases between. Germline V CDR1 and CDR2: SGHTS, YDEGEE. The CDR3 DNA follows: TGTGCCAGCAGTTACCGAGGTAGACTGAACACTGAAGCTTTCTTT. It codes for CASSYRGRLNTEAFF.

This clone was picked up a small number of times. This chain links TRBV5-6 with TRBJ2-2; D is perhaps TRBD2 (5 bases). The ends were cut back, 0 bases at V and 5 bases at J, with 8 bases in the middle. The CDR3 has 14 residues. The germline V gene encodes CDR1 SGHDT and CDR2 YYEEEE. The CDR3 region is CASSLGTPTGELFF. The CDR3 nucleotides read TGTGCCAGCAGCTTGGGGACTCCAACCGGGGAGCTGTTTTTT.

This chain links TRBV7-2 with TRBJ2-1, with 7 bases identical to TRBD1. The CDR3 is made up of 15 amino acids. The V gene end was trimmed by 3 bases and the J gene end by 5 bases; junction bases not matched to a gene: 7. Germline CDR1 and CDR2: SGHTA and FQGNSA. The CDR3 loop reads CASSFAGTVNNEQFF. The CDR3 DNA reads as TGTGCCAGCAGCTTCGCCGGGACAGTGAACAATGAGCAGTTCTTC.

The chain couples TRBV5-1 to TRBJ1-1; D is unclear. The germline V gene has CDR1 SGHRS and CDR2 YFSETQ. V was clipped by 6 bases and J by 6 bases, with 9 bases between them. CDR3 size: 11 residues. For the CDR3, the DNA is TGCGCCAGCACCGACACGGCTGAAGCTTTCTTT. Its translation: CASTDTAEAFF.

This chain uses TRBV11-3 with TRBJ2-1, with D hard to call. The CDR3 loop spans 13 amino acids. Germline lookup yields CDR1 SGHNT and CDR2 YENEEA. Between the trimmed V and J ends, which lost 3 bases and 4 bases, there was a span of 7 bases. As DNA, the CDR3 is TGTGCCAGCAGCTTGGCCCCTTACAATGAGCAGTTCTTC. This codes for CASSLAPYNEQFF.

The V and J genes are TRBV19 and TRBJ1-1; D gene uncertain. Trimming took 7 bases from V and 4 from J, leaving 7 bases between them. The CDR3 has 11 amino acids. The germline CDR1 and CDR2 sequences are LNHDA and SQIVND (reference sequence). The DNA of the CDR3 is TGTGCCAGTAATCTAGGCACTGAAGCTTTCTTT. Residues: CASNLGTEAFF.